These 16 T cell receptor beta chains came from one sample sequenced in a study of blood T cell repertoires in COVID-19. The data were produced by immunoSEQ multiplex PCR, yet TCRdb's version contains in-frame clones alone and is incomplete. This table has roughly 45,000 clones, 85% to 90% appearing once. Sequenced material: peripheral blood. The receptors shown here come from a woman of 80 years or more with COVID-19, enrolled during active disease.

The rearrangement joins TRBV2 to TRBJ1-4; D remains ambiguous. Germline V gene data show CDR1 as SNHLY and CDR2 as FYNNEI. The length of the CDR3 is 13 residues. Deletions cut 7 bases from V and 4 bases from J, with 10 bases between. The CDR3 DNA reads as TGTGCCAGCAAAACAGACTATAATGAAAAACTGTTTTTT. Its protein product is CASKTDYNEKLFF.

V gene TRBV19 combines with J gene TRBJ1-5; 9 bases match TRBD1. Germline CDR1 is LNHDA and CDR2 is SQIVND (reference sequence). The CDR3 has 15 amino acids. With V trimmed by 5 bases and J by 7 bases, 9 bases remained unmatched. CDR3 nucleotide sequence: TGTGCCAGTAGTTGGGGACAGGGTAATATCCAGCCCCAGCATTTT. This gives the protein CASSWGQGNIQPQHF.

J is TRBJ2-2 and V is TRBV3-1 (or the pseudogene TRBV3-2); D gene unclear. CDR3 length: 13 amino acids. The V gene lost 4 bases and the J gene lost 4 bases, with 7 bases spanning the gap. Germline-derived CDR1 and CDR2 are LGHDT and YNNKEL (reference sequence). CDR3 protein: CASSLSFTGELFF. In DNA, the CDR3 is TGTGCCAGCAGCCTAAGCTTCACCGGGGAGCTGTTTTTT.

This CDR3 reads CASSLTVWYGYTF. DNA for the CDR3: TGTGCCAGCAGTTTGACAGTTTGGTATGGCTACACCTTC. This chain joins TRBV12-3 or TRBV12-4 and TRBJ1-2; D may be TRBD1 (5 bases). The CDR3 spans 13 residues. Trimming took off 3 bases at V and 5 bases at J, with 10 bases between the two ends.

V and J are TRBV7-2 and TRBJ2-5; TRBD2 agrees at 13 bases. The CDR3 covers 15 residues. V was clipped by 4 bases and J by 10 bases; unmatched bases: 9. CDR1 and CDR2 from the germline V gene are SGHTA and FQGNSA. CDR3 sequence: CASSSGLAGRGRQYF. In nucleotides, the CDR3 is TGTGCCAGCAGCTCGGGACTAGCGGGAAGGGGGCGCCAGTACTTC. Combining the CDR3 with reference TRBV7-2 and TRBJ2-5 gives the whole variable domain GAGVSQSPSNKVTEKGKDVELRCDPISGHTALYWYRQSLGQGLEFLIYFQGNSAPDKSGLPSDRFSAERTGGSVSTLTIQRTQQEDSAVYLCASSSGLAGRGRQYFGPGTRLLVL.

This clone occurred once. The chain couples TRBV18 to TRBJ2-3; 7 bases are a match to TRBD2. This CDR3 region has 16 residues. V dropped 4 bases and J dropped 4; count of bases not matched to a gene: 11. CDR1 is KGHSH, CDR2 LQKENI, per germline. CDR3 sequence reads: CASSLLGRANSDTQYF. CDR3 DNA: TGTGCCAGCTCACTGCTAGGGAGGGCCAACTCAGATACGCAGTATTTT. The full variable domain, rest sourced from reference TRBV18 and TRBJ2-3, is NAGVMQNPRHLVRRRGQEARLRCSPMKGHSHVYWYRQLPEEGLKFMVYLQKENIIDESGMPKERFSAEFPKEGPSILRIQQVVRGDSAAYFCASSLLGRANSDTQYFGPGTRLTVL.

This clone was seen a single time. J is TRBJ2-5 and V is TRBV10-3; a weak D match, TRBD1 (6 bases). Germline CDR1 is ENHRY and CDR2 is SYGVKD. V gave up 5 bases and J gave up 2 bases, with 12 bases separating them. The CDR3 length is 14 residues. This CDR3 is CAISSGVNQETQYF. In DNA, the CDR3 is TGTGCCATCAGTTCAGGGGTGAATCAAGAGACCCAGTACTTC.

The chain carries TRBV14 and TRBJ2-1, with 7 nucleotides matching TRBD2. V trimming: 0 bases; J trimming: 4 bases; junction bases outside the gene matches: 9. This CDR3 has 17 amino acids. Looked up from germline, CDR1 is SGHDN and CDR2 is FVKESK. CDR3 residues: CASSQERVRGLYNEQFF. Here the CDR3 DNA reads TGTGCCAGCAGCCAAGAACGCGTGCGGGGGTTATACAATGAGCAGTTCTTC.

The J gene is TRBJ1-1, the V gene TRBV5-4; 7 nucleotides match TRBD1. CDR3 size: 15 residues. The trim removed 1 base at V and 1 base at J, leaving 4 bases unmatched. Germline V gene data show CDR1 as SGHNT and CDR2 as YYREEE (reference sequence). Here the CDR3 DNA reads TGTGCCAGCAGCTTGCCCGGGACAGAGAACACTGAAGCTTTCTTT. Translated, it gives CASSLPGTENTEAFF.

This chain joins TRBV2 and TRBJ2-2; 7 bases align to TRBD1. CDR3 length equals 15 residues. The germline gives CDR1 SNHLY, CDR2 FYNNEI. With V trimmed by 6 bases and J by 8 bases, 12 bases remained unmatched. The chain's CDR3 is CASSGLGTAAGELFF. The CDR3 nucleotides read TGTGCCAGCAGCGGTCTTGGGACAGCGGCTGGGGAGCTGTTTTTT. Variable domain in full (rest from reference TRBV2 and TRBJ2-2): EPEVTQTPSHQVTQMGQEVILRCVPISNHLYFYWYRQILGQKVEFLVSFYNNEISEKSEIFDDQFSVERPDGSNFTLKIRSTKLEDSAMYFCASSGLGTAAGELFFGEGSRLTVL.

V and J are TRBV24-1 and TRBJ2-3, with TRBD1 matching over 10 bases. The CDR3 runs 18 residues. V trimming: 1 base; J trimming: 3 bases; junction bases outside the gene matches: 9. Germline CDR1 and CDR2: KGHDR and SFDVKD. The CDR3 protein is CATSDLRYGTGVTDTQYF. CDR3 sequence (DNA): TGTGCCACCAGTGATTTACGGTATGGGACAGGGGTAACAGATACGCAGTATTTT.

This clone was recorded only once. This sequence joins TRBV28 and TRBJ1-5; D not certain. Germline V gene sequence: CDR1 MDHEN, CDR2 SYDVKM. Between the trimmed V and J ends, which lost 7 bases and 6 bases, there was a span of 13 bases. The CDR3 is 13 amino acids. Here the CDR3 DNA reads TGTGCCAGCATTCGGGGTGGCGGTCAGCCCCAGCATTTT. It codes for CASIRGGGQPQHF. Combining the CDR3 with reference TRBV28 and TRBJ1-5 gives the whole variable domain DVKVTQSSRYLVKRTGEKVFLECVQDMDHENMFWYRQDPGLGLRLIYFSYDVKMKEKGDIPEGYSVSREKKERFSLILESASTNQTSMYLCASIRGGGQPQHFGDGTRLSIL.

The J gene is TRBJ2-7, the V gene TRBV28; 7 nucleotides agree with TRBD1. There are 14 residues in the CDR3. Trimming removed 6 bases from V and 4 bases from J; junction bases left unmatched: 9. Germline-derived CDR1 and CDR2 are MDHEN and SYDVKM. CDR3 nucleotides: TGTGCCAGCAGCCGAGGACAGGCTCCGTACGAGCAGTACTTC. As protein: CASSRGQAPYEQYF.

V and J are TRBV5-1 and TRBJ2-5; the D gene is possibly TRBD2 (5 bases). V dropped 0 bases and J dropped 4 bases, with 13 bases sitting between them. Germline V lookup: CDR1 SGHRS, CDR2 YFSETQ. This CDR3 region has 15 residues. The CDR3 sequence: CASSLGGQAVETQYF. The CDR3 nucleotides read TGCGCCAGCAGCTTGGGAGGTCAAGCGGTAGAGACCCAGTACTTC.

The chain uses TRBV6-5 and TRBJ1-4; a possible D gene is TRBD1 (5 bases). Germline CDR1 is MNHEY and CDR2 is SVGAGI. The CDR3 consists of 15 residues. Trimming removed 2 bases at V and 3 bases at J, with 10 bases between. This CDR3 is CASSYGGRANEKLFF. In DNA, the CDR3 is TGTGCCAGCAGTTACGGGGGGAGGGCTAATGAAAAACTGTTTTTT.

The CDR3 sequence is CSASPLGTANEKLFF. The CDR3 region has the DNA TGCAGTGCTAGTCCCTTGGGGACAGCTAATGAAAAACTGTTTTTT. V is TRBV20-1 and J is TRBJ1-4, with 7 positions matching TRBD1. J gave up 3 bases and V 3 bases, and 7 bases lay outside the gene matches. CDR1 is DFQATT, CDR2 SNEGSKA, per germline (reference sequence). The CDR3 is 15 amino acids.